Following are 23 T cell receptor beta chains from one sample sequenced in a study of cytomegalovirus exposure and HLA in healthy donors. Primers: 60 Vbeta forward and 13 Jbeta reverse. Assay: immunoSEQ multiplex PCR; the TCRdb copy retains only in-frame clones and omits some. The sample carries about 100,000 clones, 75% recorded once. Sequencing was performed on PBMCs. These receptors originate from a woman aged 18-30 years in good health and CMV-seropositive.

A word on this clone: Within the sample, other DNA sequences also encode this same CDR3. The V gene is TRBV7-2, the J gene TRBJ2-3; D not resolved. The V gene's germline CDR1 is SGHTA and CDR2 FQGNSA. The CDR3 contains 14 residues. Trimming stripped 2 bases from V and 0 bases from J, with 6 bases between. The CDR3 is CASSLRRSTDTQYF. CDR3 bases: TGTGCCAGCAGCTTACGGCGGAGCACAGATACGCAGTATTTT.

This sequence joins TRBV5-1 and TRBJ2-3, with 10 bases fitting TRBD2. Germline CDR1 SGHRS, CDR2 YFSETQ. With V trimmed by 4 bases and J by 2 bases, 4 bases remained unmatched. The CDR3 extends over 15 amino acids. Here the CDR3 reads CASSTGLAVTDTQYF. The CDR3 DNA is TGCGCCAGCAGCACCGGACTAGCGGTCACAGATACGCAGTATTTT.

The chain couples TRBV6-1 to TRBJ2-3; TRBD2 matches 7 bases. The junction had 11 bases not matched to a gene; V was cut back by 8 bases and J by 6 bases. The germline CDR1 and CDR2 sequences are MNHNS and SASEGT. This CDR3 is 14 amino acids long. The CDR3 sequence is CASAGGGWSDTQYF. CDR3 sequence (DNA): TGTGCCAGCGCCGGGGGAGGGTGGTCGGATACGCAGTATTTT.

A word on this clone: At one end, the junction sequence differs from germline, possibly due to a read error. The chain uses TRBV7-9 and TRBJ1-1; D uncertain. Germline values: CDR1 SEHNR, CDR2 FQNEAQ (reference sequence). CDR3 length: 12 amino acids. The CDR3 DNA sequence: TGTTCCAGCAGCACAACGAACACTGAAGCTTTCTTT. It codes for CSSSTTNTEAFF.

The table lists this clone with a few counts. The chain uses TRBV5-6 and TRBJ2-7, with a weak D call TRBD1 (5 bases). V was cut by 2 bases and J by 2 bases, with 8 bases left in between. In germline, CDR1 is SGHDT, CDR2 YYEEEE. The CDR3 has 13 residues. CDR3 sequence (DNA): TGTGCCAGCAGCTTACAGGCGACCTACGAGCAGTACTTC. This gives the protein CASSLQATYEQYF.

This clone showed up just a few times. The rearrangement links TRBV30 to TRBJ2-5; D is undetermined. Looked up from germline, CDR1 is GTSNPN and CDR2 is SVGIG (reference sequence). Trimming cost V 1 base and J 3 bases, with 12 bases left between them. The CDR3 consists of 14 residues. Written as DNA, the CDR3 is TGTGCCTGGAGTGCCGGTTCAATAAAAGAGACCCAGTACTTC. Protein: CAWSAGSIKETQYF.

In its sample, this clone is medium-sized. The chain employs TRBV7-6 and TRBJ2-7; 11 bases agree with TRBD2. This CDR3 region has 18 residues. CDR1 and CDR2 from the germline V gene are SGHVS and FNYEAQ. J was trimmed by 0 bases and V by 5 bases; bases with no gene match: 12. CDR3 sequence reads: CASSPGTSGNLLSYEQYF. In DNA form, the CDR3 reads TGTGCCAGCAGCCCTGGGACTAGCGGAAACCTTCTCTCCTACGAGCAGTACTTC.

This clone was observed a single time. This chain connects TRBV6-4 to TRBJ2-3, with 10 nucleotides matching TRBD2. There are 16 residues in the CDR3. The V gene end was trimmed by 2 bases and the J gene end by 6 bases; junction bases not matched to a gene: 8. The V gene's germline CDR1 is MRHNA and CDR2 SNTAGT. CDR3 sequence: CASSDKGLSGGDTQYF. The CDR3 DNA sequence: TGTGCCAGCAGTGACAAAGGACTTAGCGGGGGGGATACGCAGTATTTT.

This rearrangement joins TRBV5-4 to TRBJ2-1; 9 nucleotides align to TRBD1. The germline V gene has CDR1 SGHNT and CDR2 YYREEE (reference sequence). J gave up 6 bases and V 6 bases, and 7 bases lay outside the gene matches. The CDR3 has 14 amino acids. The CDR3 coding sequence is TGTGCCAGCAAGACAGGGGGAGATTCCAATGAGCAGTTCTTC. Translated, it gives CASKTGGDSNEQFF. The whole variable domain, remainder taken from reference TRBV5-4 and TRBJ2-1, is ETGVTQSPTHLIKTRGQQVTLRCSSQSGHNTVSWYQQALGQGPQFIFQYYREEENGRGNFPPRFSGLQFPNYSSELNVNALELDDSALYLCASKTGGDSNEQFFGPGTRLTVL.

The genes are TRBV6-5 and TRBJ2-3; D is uncertain. The V gene's germline CDR1 is MNHEY and CDR2 SVGAGI. This CDR3 region has 15 residues. Trimming took 0 bases from V and 0 from J, leaving 7 bases between them. The CDR3 here is CASSYSITSTDTQYF. CDR3 DNA: TGTGCCAGCAGTTACTCGATTACTAGCACAGATACGCAGTATTTT.

The chain uses TRBV7-9 and TRBJ2-2; 7 bases agree with TRBD1. After removal of 4 bases from V and 4 bases from J, the junction contained 15 bases not matched to a gene. In germline, CDR1 is SEHNR, CDR2 FQNEAQ (reference sequence). The CDR3 consists of 18 residues. CDR3 sequence: CASSSLSGRQGRTGELFF. CDR3 in DNA: TGTGCCAGCAGCTCCCTGTCGGGACGACAGGGCCGCACCGGGGAGCTGTTTTTT.

The chain has TRBV7-3 and TRBJ2-3, with 7 positions matching TRBD2. The germline V gene encodes CDR1 SGHTA and CDR2 FQGTGA. This CDR3 is 15 amino acids long. The V segment lost 4 bases and the J segment 6 bases; nucleotides outside the gene matches: 10. CDR3 nucleotides: TGTGCCAGCAGCTCGCAAGCGGGATTGTCTGATACGCAGTATTTT. This sequence encodes CASSSQAGLSDTQYF.

The chain joins TRBV28 to TRBJ2-2, with 7 bases identical to TRBD1. The V gene end was trimmed by 6 bases and the J gene end by 6 bases; junction bases not matched to a gene: 7. CDR3 length equals 14 residues. The germline gives CDR1 MDHEN, CDR2 SYDVKM. The DNA of the CDR3 is TGTGCCAGCAGGTCAGGGGGAAAGTCCGGGGAGCTGTTTTTT. Amino acids: CASRSGGKSGELFF.

The rearrangement uses TRBV27 and TRBJ2-7; TRBD2 aligns across 7 bases. This CDR3 has 15 residues. Trimming cost V 4 bases and J 6 bases; bases outside gene matches: 12. Germline V gene lookup returns CDR1 MNHEY and CDR2 SMNVEV (reference sequence). As DNA, the CDR3 is TGTGCCAGCAGTTGGTCGACTAGCTGGGGAGGCGAGCAGTACTTC. Its translation: CASSWSTSWGGEQYF.

The V and J genes are TRBV27 and TRBJ2-1; TRBD1 might be the D (5 bases). Trimming stripped 1 base from V and 1 base from J, with 8 bases between. CDR3 length equals 15 residues. The germline V gene has CDR1 MNHEY and CDR2 SMNVEV (reference sequence). CDR3 DNA sequence: TGTGCCAGCAGTTTATGGCAGGGTTCCTACAATGAGCAGTTCTTC. Translating it yields CASSLWQGSYNEQFF.

The chain has TRBV7-9 and TRBJ1-2; 10 bases are shared with TRBD1. Germline CDR1 is SEHNR and CDR2 is FQNEAQ (reference sequence). The CDR3 totals 14 residues. Trimming removed 1 base from V and 8 bases from J; junction bases left unmatched: 4. CDR3 region: CASSLGTGGAGYTF. In DNA form, the CDR3 reads TGTGCCAGCAGCTTAGGGACAGGGGGTGCCGGCTACACCTTC.

The chain uses TRBV6-1 and TRBJ2-6; tentatively, D is TRBD2 (5 bases). V was cut by 2 bases and J by 1 base, with 9 bases left in between. There are 16 residues in the CDR3. Germline V gene sequence: CDR1 MNHNS, CDR2 SASEGT. The CDR3 nucleotides are TGTGCCAGCAGTGAATCGGGCGGGTCTGGGGCCAACGTCCTGACTTTC. Translation gives CASSESGGSGANVLTF.

J is TRBJ2-3 and V is TRBV14; tentatively, D is TRBD2 (6 bases). The germline CDR1 and CDR2 sequences are SGHDN and FVKESK. The ends were cut back, 2 bases at V and 3 bases at J, with 15 bases in the middle. The length of the CDR3 is 16 residues. DNA for the CDR3: TGTGCCAGCAGCCAATTCCCGGGAGATCTGACAGATACGCAGTATTTT. It codes for CASSQFPGDLTDTQYF.

This clone was seen just once. The V call is TRBV13, the J call TRBJ2-7; D call uncertain. Germline V gene sequence: CDR1 PRHDT, CDR2 FYEKMQ (reference sequence). V was clipped by 0 bases and J by 7 bases, with 16 bases between them. The CDR3 covers 15 residues. The CDR3 DNA sequence: TGTGCCAGCAGCTTAGGTAGCTCTTTCGCACGGGAGCAGTACTTC. This gives the protein CASSLGSSFAREQYF.

The chain is built from TRBV6-6 and TRBJ2-7, with D unclear. Germline V lookup: CDR1 MNHNY, CDR2 SVGAGI (reference sequence). V lost 7 bases and J 2 bases, leaving 12 bases between the germline ends. The CDR3 runs 13 residues. The CDR3 sequence is CASKENLPYEQYF. DNA of the CDR3: TGTGCCAGCAAAGAGAATCTTCCCTACGAGCAGTACTTC.

The chain has TRBV6-5 and TRBJ2-7; D ambiguous. Germline-derived CDR1 and CDR2 are MNHEY and SVGAGI. The ends were cut back, 6 bases at V and 5 bases at J, with 14 bases in the middle. This CDR3 is 13 amino acids long. This chain's CDR3 is CASSSGTPNEQYF. CDR3 nucleotide sequence: TGTGCCAGCAGCTCAGGAACTCCTAACGAGCAGTACTTC.

The rearrangement joins TRBV10-3 to TRBJ2-1; TRBD2 aligns across 12 bases. The germline V gene has CDR1 ENHRY and CDR2 SYGVKD. The CDR3 runs to 13 residues. Trimming at V came to 6 bases and at J to 8 bases, leaving 2 bases not matched to a gene. This CDR3 is CAIRTSGSYEQFF. CDR3 bases: TGTGCCATCAGGACTAGCGGGAGCTATGAGCAGTTCTTC.

The chain uses TRBV30 and TRBJ1-1; D unresolved. This CDR3 contains 12 residues. Germline assignment: CDR1 GTSNPN and CDR2 SVGIG (reference sequence). CDR3 residues: CAGVRMNTEAFF. As DNA, the CDR3 is TGTGCGGGCGTCCGGATGAACACTGAAGCTTTCTTT.